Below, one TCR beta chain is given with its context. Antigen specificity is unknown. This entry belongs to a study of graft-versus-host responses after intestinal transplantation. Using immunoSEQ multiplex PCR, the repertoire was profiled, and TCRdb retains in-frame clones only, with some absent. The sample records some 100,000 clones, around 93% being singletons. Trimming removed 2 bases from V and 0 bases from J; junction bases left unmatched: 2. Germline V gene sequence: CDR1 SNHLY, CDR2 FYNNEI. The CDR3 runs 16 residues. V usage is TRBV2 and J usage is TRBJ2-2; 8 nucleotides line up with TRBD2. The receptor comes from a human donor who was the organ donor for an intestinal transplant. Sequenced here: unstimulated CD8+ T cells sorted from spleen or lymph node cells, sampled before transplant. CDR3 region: CASSEPGRANTGELFF. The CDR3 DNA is TGTGCCAGCAGTGAACCCGGGAGGGCGAACACCGGGGAGCTGTTTTTT.